This TCR beta chain is drawn from a study of OX40 agonist ivuxolimab in advanced cancers. In the study overall: Anti-PD-1, anti-PD-L1 or anti-CTLA-4 therapy given earlier was allowed, and about 38% had some. Three dose-escalation patients had partial responses: one with hepatocellular carcinoma and two with cutaneous melanoma. Findings and caveats of the study: Both CD4+ and CD8+ T cell populations in blood had undergone clonal expansion by week 6 at 0.1 to 3.0 mg/kg. Among the least clonally expanded were partial responders at 0.1-3.0 mg/kg.

This clone was recorded once. Its antigen is currently unknown. Clones were sequenced by immunoSEQ multiplex PCR, and TCRdb holds only the in-frame ones, with some missing. In the table there are some 80,000 clones, roughly 86% of which are singletons. V lost 6 bases, J lost 9 bases, and 19 bases stayed unmatched. CDR1 is MDHEN and CDR2 is SYDVKM in the germline V gene. The CDR3 runs to 17 residues. Sequencing was performed on CD4+ or CD8+ T cells sorted from blood, taken in a trial of the OX40 agonist ivuxolimab. This clonotype originated in an adult with an advanced solid tumor such as melanoma, head and neck, liver or kidney cancer. V and J are TRBV28 and TRBJ2-1; 8 positions agree with TRBD2. CDR3: CASRMPLGLGGVGEQFF. In nucleotides, the CDR3 is TGTGCCAGCAGGATGCCGTTGGGACTAGGAGGGGTGGGTGAGCAGTTCTTC.